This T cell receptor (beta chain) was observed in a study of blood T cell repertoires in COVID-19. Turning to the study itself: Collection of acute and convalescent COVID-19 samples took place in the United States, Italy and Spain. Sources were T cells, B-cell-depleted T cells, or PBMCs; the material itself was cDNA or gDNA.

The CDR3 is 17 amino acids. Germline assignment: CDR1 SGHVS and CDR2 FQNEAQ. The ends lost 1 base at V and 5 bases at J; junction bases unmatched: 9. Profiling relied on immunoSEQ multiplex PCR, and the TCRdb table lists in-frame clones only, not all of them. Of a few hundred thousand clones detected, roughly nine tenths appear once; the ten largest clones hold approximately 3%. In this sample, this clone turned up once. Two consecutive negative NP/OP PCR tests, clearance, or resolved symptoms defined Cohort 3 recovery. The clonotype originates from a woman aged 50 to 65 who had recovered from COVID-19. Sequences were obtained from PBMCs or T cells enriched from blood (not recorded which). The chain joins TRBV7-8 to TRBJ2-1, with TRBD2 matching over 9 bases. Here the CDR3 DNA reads TGTGCCAGCAGCTTAGGGGGAGCGGGAGGACGAAACAATGAGCAGTTCTTC. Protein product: CASSLGGAGGRNNEQFF.